The rows below give T cell receptor beta chains drawn from one sample of a study of HIV-infected patients and healthy controls. TCRdb reprocessed the 5' RACE reads via MiXCR and lists one record per CDR3 protein. The table shows around 18,000 distinct CDR3 sequences, with about 17% occurring only once. Source material: CD8+ T cells from blood. These receptor sequences come from a human donor in good health. Both conserved end residues are part of each CDR3. D genes are given only for firm matches.

cdr3_aa v_call d_call
CASSQSTLAEVSYNEQFF TRBV3-1 NA
CASSGGDSRETQYF TRBV5-1 TRBD2
CASADRQGEAFF TRBV28 TRBD1
CASSQGSMGSYEQYF TRBV4-3 NA
CSVGTSTDTQYF TRBV29-1 NA
CASSPLLDSYEQYF TRBV28 NA
CASSSASTGAFF TRBV7-6 NA
CSASAGDASSYNEQFF TRBV20-1 NA
CASSFDEDPTDTQYF TRBV7-9 NA
CASRSGDYEQYF TRBV7-9 NA
CASRTNRDRGYYGYTF TRBV6-2/TRBV6-3 TRBD1
CASSAGGYEQYF TRBV11-2 NA
CASSHEGKFEAFF TRBV4-3 NA
CSARAGGEYTEAFF TRBV20-1 NA
CASGLRDRGYEQYF TRBV7-9 TRBD1
CASSEGRETDTQYF TRBV25-1 NA
CASSLGQSLDNEQFF TRBV28 NA
CAGKYRNTQYF TRBV30 NA
CASSLNLPFSGMALTDTQYF TRBV11-2 TRBD2
CASSVGEGQNTEAFF TRBV9 NA
CASSQDRVDNSGANVLTF TRBV4-3 NA
CAWNSLGTGETQYF TRBV30 NA
CASSQELRASTDTQYF TRBV4-3 NA
CASSDRSNSPLHF TRBV7-9 NA